The text below deals with one T cell receptor beta chain. This specimen belongs to a study of cytotoxic CD8 clonotypes in ibrutinib-treated CLL. The protocol was immunoSEQ multiplex PCR, while the TCRdb copy is restricted to in-frame clones and leaves out a portion. The table lists almost 85,000 clones, approximately 86% of them singletons. The TCR comes from a human donor with chronic lymphocytic leukemia. The source was PBMCs, collected before ibrutinib treatment.

CDR3 nucleotide sequence: TGCGCCAGCAGCCAGCAAGCGGGAGGGAGCACAGATACGCAGTATTTT. As protein: CASSQQAGGSTDTQYF. The chain links TRBV4-1 to TRBJ2-3; TRBD2 agrees at 10 bases. The CDR3 runs 16 residues. V gave up 3 bases and J gave up 0 bases; unmatched junction bases: 3. Germline CDR1 and CDR2: MGHRA and YSYEKL.